This T cell receptor beta chain is from a study of molecular identifiers for immune sequencing clone quantification. Bulk TCR library preparation followed previously described methods with listed TCR primers. Each CDR3 protein is one row after TCRdb ran MiXCR on the PCR reads. The sample holds just under 650,000 distinct CDR3 sequences, 20% seen once. Germline V CDR1 and CDR2: LNHDA, SQIVND (reference sequence). The CDR3 contains 12 residues. V was cut by 3 bases and J by 9 bases, with 9 bases left in between. In the sort, naive CD8 T cells were defined as CD8+CD4-CCR7+CD45RA+. The source material was naive CD8+ T cells from blood, with Jurkat cell RNA spiked in. Subset in this sample: FACS-sorted CD8+CD4-CCR7+CD45RA+ naive T cells. This sequence was found in a human donor in good health. Some libraries in this study had Jurkat cell RNA spiked in. V is TRBV19 and J is TRBJ2-1, with no clear D. The CDR3 loop reads CASSMVVSEQFF. The CDR3 nucleotides are TGTGCCAGTAGTATGGTAGTAAGTGAGCAGTTCTTC.